The present entry profiles one TCR beta chain with its context. CDR1 and CDR2 from the germline V gene are MNHNY and SVGAGI (reference sequence). Deletions cut 3 bases from V and 2 bases from J, with 11 bases between. This CDR3 comprises 15 residues. The entry originates in a study of blood T cells in healthy people across ages. Through a sample-barcoded 5' primer and a J-beta primer mix, a second PCR was run for 7 to 11 cycles. TCRdb ran MiXCR on the 5' RACE reads and lists one entry per CDR3 protein. The table has over 700,000 distinct CDR3 sequences, roughly 25% seen once. These data also formed part of another study, on T cells of mothers and their children. Per that paper: The people who donated were a few healthy Caucasian mothers and their six children.

Sample: blood. This TCR came from a boy between 5 and 17 years old in good health. This chain uses TRBV6-6 with TRBJ1-3; D remains ambiguous. DNA of the CDR3: TGTGCCAGCAGTTATTCGGCCGATCCTGGAAACACCATATATTTT. Translating gives CASSYSADPGNTIYF.